These 10 T cell receptor beta chains were all obtained from the same sample, sequenced in a study of T cell responses to AZD1222 COVID-19 vaccine. TCRdb's copy holds only in-frame clones and misses some; the assay was immunoSEQ multiplex PCR. The sample lists 90,000 or so clones; 75% to 90% were seen once. Sequencing used peripheral blood, obtained on day 0 of AZD1222 vaccination. The source of these receptors is an adult in good health.

For the CDR3, the DNA is TGTGCCAGCAGCTTAGGAAGAACATACGAGCAGTACTTC. It encodes CASSLGRTYEQYF. The chain has TRBV7-2 and TRBJ2-7, with unresolved D. This CDR3 has 13 residues. In germline, CDR1 is SGHTA, CDR2 FQGNSA. Trimming left V 1 base short and J 4 bases short, with 8 bases between.

This clone has just one count. This chain connects TRBV10-1 to TRBJ2-7; D gene uncertain. The CDR3 runs 11 residues. V was pared by 3 bases and J by 6 bases, with 6 bases between. Germline lookup yields CDR1 WNHNN and CDR2 SYGVQD (reference sequence). In nucleotides, the CDR3 is TGCGCCAGCAGTGACGAGTCCGAGCAGTACTTC. Its protein product is CASSDESEQYF.

This rearrangement joins TRBV6-5 to TRBJ2-1; 7 positions match TRBD1. The CDR3 is 13 amino acids. The ends lost 6 bases at V and 7 bases at J; junction bases unmatched: 6. Germline-derived CDR1 and CDR2 are MNHEY and SVGAGI. Here the CDR3 DNA reads TGTGCCAGCAGGCCCGACAGGGAGAATGAGCAGTTCTTC. Translated, it gives CASRPDRENEQFF.

J is TRBJ1-3 and V is TRBV7-2, with 7 nucleotides matching TRBD1. Germline values: CDR1 SGHTA, CDR2 FQGNSA. The CDR3 consists of 13 residues. V was clipped by 8 bases and J by 2 bases; unmatched bases: 3. The DNA of the CDR3 is TGTGCCAGCGAGACAGGGACTGGAAACACCATATATTTT. This gives the protein CASETGTGNTIYF.

V gene TRBV7-3 combines with J gene TRBJ2-3, with 8 bases matching TRBD2. V lost 5 bases to trimming and J lost 4 bases; unmatched junction nucleotides: 8. Germline V gives CDR1 SGHTA, CDR2 FQGTGA. The CDR3 loop spans 15 amino acids. CDR3 coding DNA: TGTGCCAGCAGCCTCGGGTTAGCGGGGTCAGATACGCAGTATTTT. It specifies CASSLGLAGSDTQYF.

The chain couples TRBV20-1 to TRBJ1-1, with D uncertain. This CDR3 comprises 13 residues. Germline V lookup: CDR1 DFQATT, CDR2 SNEGSKA (reference sequence). Between the trimmed V and J ends, which lost 3 bases and 7 bases, there was a span of 15 bases. CDR3 in DNA: TGCAGTGCTAGTGCCAAGACGAGTTTTGAAGCTTTCTTT. Translation gives CSASAKTSFEAFF.

The chain couples TRBV14 to TRBJ1-6; D gene ambiguous. Trimming removed 0 bases from V and 6 bases from J, with 6 bases in between. This CDR3 spans 14 amino acids. CDR1 is SGHDN and CDR2 is FVKESK in the germline V gene. The CDR3 protein is CASSQEVSNSPLHF. CDR3 sequence (DNA): TGTGCCAGCAGCCAAGAAGTCTCTAATTCACCCCTCCACTTT.

This clone was counted a single time. V gene TRBV6-2 or TRBV6-3 combines with J gene TRBJ2-5; the D call may be TRBD1 or TRBD2 (6 bases each). V was clipped by 5 bases and J by 5 bases, with 21 bases between them. There are 16 residues in the CDR3. Per germline, CDR1 MNHEY and CDR2 SVGEGT. The CDR3: CASSVGGLWTDETQYF. CDR3 nucleotides: TGTGCCAGCAGTGTGGGGGGCCTTTGGACTGACGAGACCCAGTACTTC.

CDR3 DNA: TGCGCCAGCAGCCAAGGGTGGAGCGGCAATCAGCCCCAGCATTTT. Translating it yields CASSQGWSGNQPQHF. The chain uses TRBV4-3 and TRBJ1-5; D call uncertain. Germline CDR1 is LGHNA and CDR2 is YSLEER. V was shortened by 1 base and J by 2 bases, with 9 bases between the two germline ends. This CDR3 region has 15 residues.

The V and J genes are TRBV3-1 (or the pseudogene TRBV3-2) and TRBJ2-3; the D gene is possibly TRBD1 (5 bases). There are 14 residues in the CDR3. Looked up from germline, CDR1 is LGHDT and CDR2 is YNNKEL (reference sequence). Between the trimmed V and J ends, which lost 2 bases and 3 bases, there was a span of 9 bases. In nucleotides, the CDR3 is TGTGCCAGCAGCCAAAATTCAGGGACAGATACGCAGTATTTT. Translated: CASSQNSGTDTQYF.